Listed below are T cell receptor beta chains from one sample, sequenced in a study of cytomegalovirus exposure and HLA in healthy donors. This table comes from immunoSEQ multiplex PCR, and its TCRdb copy is limited to in-frame clones, with some not included. The table includes 150,000 to 200,000 clones, 78% detected once. What was sequenced was PBMCs. These receptors all come from a woman between 50 and 59 years old in good health and CMV-seropositive. The CDR3 runs from the conserved cysteine through the conserved F or W. Fields, in order: J gene, V gene, clone size, D gene, CDR3 DNA, CDR3 protein. D genes are given only for firm matches. Expanded clones get a size class; other rows say once, few or many, or leave the size out.

J: TRBJ1-5
V: TRBV5-1
size: .
D: .
DNA: TGCGCCAGCAGCTTGGGCGGTATCAGCAATCAGCCCCAGCATTTT
CDR3: CASSLGGISNQPQHF

J: TRBJ1-1
V: TRBV27
size: once
D: TRBD1
DNA: TGTGCCAGCAGCTTGGGACAGGTTGGCACTGAAGCTTTCTTT
CDR3: CASSLGQVGTEAFF

J: TRBJ1-5
V: TRBV6-1
size: .
D: TRBD1
DNA: TGTGCCAGTTGTAGGGACAGAGATCAGCCCCAGCATTTT
CDR3: CASCRDRDQPQHF

J: TRBJ2-1
V: TRBV4-1
size: .
D: TRBD2
DNA: TGCGCCAGCAGCCAAGGGGGGCGAGGGAGTAGTAGCGGGGGTGCCTCCTACAATGAGCAGTTCTTC
CDR3: CASSQGGRGSSSGGASYNEQFF

J: TRBJ1-3
V: TRBV19
size: .
D: .
DNA: TGTGCCACAATCTCCGGGGGCTCTGGAAACACCATATATTTT
CDR3: CATISGGSGNTIYF

J: TRBJ1-3
V: TRBV30
size: .
D: TRBD1
DNA: TGTGCCTGGAGTGTAGGGACAGGGACTGGAAACACCATATATTTT
CDR3: CAWSVGTGTGNTIYF

J: TRBJ1-6
V: TRBV6-6
size: .
D: .
DNA: TGTGCCTGCGCGGGGAGCTCCTATAATTCACCCCTCCACTTT
CDR3: CACAGSSYNSPLHF

J: TRBJ2-5
V: TRBV30
size: .
D: .
DNA: TGTGCCTGGAGTGTACGAGTTTCTGAGACCCAGTACTTC
CDR3: CAWSVRVSETQYF

J: TRBJ2-7
V: TRBV13
size: .
D: .
DNA: TGTGCCAGCAGCTCCGGTGTCCACGAGCAGTACTTC
CDR3: CASSSGVHEQYF

J: TRBJ2-3
V: TRBV4-1
size: .
D: .
DNA: TGCGCCAGCAGCCAAGATCGCGGAGATACGCAGTATTTT
CDR3: CASSQDRGDTQYF

J: TRBJ1-5
V: TRBV6-5
size: .
D: .
DNA: TGTGCCAGCAGTCGGGGGATCAGCAATCAGCCCCAGCATTTT
CDR3: CASSRGISNQPQHF

J: TRBJ1-1
V: TRBV7-6
size: .
D: .
DNA: TGTGCCAGCAGCTTAGAAGGGGGTCGTGCTTTCTTT
CDR3: CASSLEGGRAFF

J: TRBJ1-3
V: TRBV6-5
size: many
D: .
DNA: TGTGCCAGCAGTTACGGGCAGGCCACCTCTGGAAACACCATATATTTT
CDR3: CASSYGQATSGNTIYF

J: TRBJ2-5
V: TRBV10-2
size: .
D: TRBD1
DNA: TGCGCCAGCAGTGAAACAGGGGTCGAAGAGACCCAGTACTTC
CDR3: CASSETGVEETQYF

J: TRBJ2-5
V: TRBV7-2
size: few
D: .
DNA: TGTGCCAGCAGCTTAGGACTCCACGAGACCCAGTACTTC
CDR3: CASSLGLHETQYF

J: TRBJ1-2
V: TRBV14
size: .
D: .
DNA: TGTGCCAGCAGCCTTTTACAGGGTGGTGGTGGCTACACCTTC
CDR3: CASSLLQGGGGYTF

J: TRBJ2-5
V: TRBV6-6
size: .
D: .
DNA: TGTGCCAGCAGTCGGGGGTCCGGGGTGGAGACCCAGTACTTC
CDR3: CASSRGSGVETQYF

J: TRBJ1-2
V: TRBV4-2
size: .
D: .
DNA: TGTGCCAGCAGCCAAGATATTATAGGACAGACAAGAAACTATGGCTACACCTTC
CDR3: CASSQDIIGQTRNYGYTF

J: TRBJ1-2
V: TRBV2
size: .
D: .
DNA: TGTGCCAGAATGAGGGAGGACTATGGCTACACCTTC
CDR3: CARMREDYGYTF

J: TRBJ2-1
V: TRBV27
size: few
D: .
DNA: TGTGCCAGCAGTCCTCTCGGGGGGCATGAGCAGTTCTTC
CDR3: CASSPLGGHEQFF

J: TRBJ2-6
V: TRBV5-6
size: few
D: TRBD1
DNA: TGTGCCAGCAGCCTCCCCGGACAGGGGCCAGACTCTGGGGCCAACGTCCTGACTTTC
CDR3: CASSLPGQGPDSGANVLTF

J: TRBJ1-2
V: TRBV7-9
size: .
D: .
DNA: TGTGCCAGCAGCTATTCAGGGCGCTATGGCTACACCTTC
CDR3: CASSYSGRYGYTF

J: TRBJ1-5
V: TRBV2
size: few
D: .
DNA: TGTGCCAGCATCGGGGGGATCAATCAGCCCCAGCATTTT
CDR3: CASIGGINQPQHF

J: TRBJ1-2
V: TRBV5-5
size: .
D: .
DNA: TGTGCCAGCAGCGTCCAGGCGTCAAACTATGGCTACACCTTC
CDR3: CASSVQASNYGYTF

J: TRBJ2-7
V: TRBV4-2
size: few
D: TRBD2
DNA: TGTGCCAGCAGCCAGGCCGGACTAGGCGCCTACGAGCAGTACTTC
CDR3: CASSQAGLGAYEQYF

J: TRBJ1-1
V: TRBV6-1
size: few
D: TRBD1
DNA: TGTGCCAGCAGCCTTACAGGGGTTATGAACACTGAAGCTTTCTTT
CDR3: CASSLTGVMNTEAFF

J: TRBJ1-1
V: TRBV27
size: .
D: TRBD1
DNA: TGTGCCAGCAGTTTCAGGGGGTTGAACACTGAAGCTTTCTTT
CDR3: CASSFRGLNTEAFF

J: TRBJ1-5
V: TRBV9
size: once
D: .
DNA: TGTGCCAGCAGCGTAGGATGTCGGGACTTCAGCAATCAGCCCCAGCATTTT
CDR3: CASSVGCRDFSNQPQHF

J: TRBJ2-7
V: TRBV5-5
size: few
D: .
DNA: TGTGCCAGCAGCCTCCCCCCTTCTTACGAGCAGTACTTC
CDR3: CASSLPPSYEQYF

J: TRBJ1-1
V: TRBV11-2
size: .
D: .
DNA: TGTGCCAGCAGCTTAAAAGGGGACACTGAAGCTTTCTTT
CDR3: CASSLKGDTEAFF

J: TRBJ1-1
V: TRBV5-1
size: .
D: TRBD1
DNA: TGCGCCAGCAGCTTTGGTACAGGGGGAAGCACTGAAGCTTTCTTT
CDR3: CASSFGTGGSTEAFF

J: TRBJ1-5
V: TRBV9
size: .
D: .
DNA: TGTGCCAGCAGCGTAGCACCTAACCCCGATCAGCCCCAGCATTTT
CDR3: CASSVAPNPDQPQHF

J: TRBJ2-1
V: TRBV18
size: .
D: TRBD1
DNA: TGTGCCAGCTCACCGATGGTGACAGGGGGCCACAATGAGCAGTTCTTC
CDR3: CASSPMVTGGHNEQFF

J: TRBJ1-2
V: TRBV9
size: .
D: TRBD1
DNA: TGTGCCAGCAGCCCCGACAGGGTGGACTATGGCTACACCTTC
CDR3: CASSPDRVDYGYTF

J: TRBJ1-2
V: TRBV29-1
size: .
D: TRBD1
DNA: TGCAGCGTCCAGGGTAACGTCGACAGGGGCGGAGGCTACACCTTC
CDR3: CSVQGNVDRGGGYTF

J: TRBJ2-7
V: TRBV2
size: .
D: TRBD1
DNA: TGTGCCAGTACCTGGGACAGGGGTTACGAGCAGTACTTC
CDR3: CASTWDRGYEQYF

J: TRBJ1-2
V: TRBV5-1
size: .
D: TRBD1
DNA: TGCGCCAGCAGCGCTGGGACAGGGTTAGGGGGCTACACCTTC
CDR3: CASSAGTGLGGYTF

J: TRBJ2-2
V: TRBV11-2
size: once
D: .
DNA: TGTGCCAGCAGCTTAGTTGCGGGGGCAGGGGGCGCCGAGCTGTTTTTT
CDR3: CASSLVAGAGGAELFF

J: TRBJ1-1
V: TRBV18
size: .
D: .
DNA: TGTGCCAGCTCTCTTCGGAAGGGGGCTGAAGCTTTCTTT
CDR3: CASSLRKGAEAFF

J: TRBJ1-2
V: TRBV2
size: .
D: .
DNA: TGTGCCAGCAGTTCGACAGGCTACACCTTC
CDR3: CASSSTGYTF

J: TRBJ1-2
V: TRBV4-1
size: .
D: TRBD1
DNA: TGCGCCAGCAGCCACCTCGGGACAGGGTATGGCTACACCTTC
CDR3: CASSHLGTGYGYTF

J: TRBJ1-6
V: TRBV11-3
size: .
D: .
DNA: TGTGCCAGCAGCCGAGACAGTGGTTCACCCCTCCACTTT
CDR3: CASSRDSGSPLHF

J: TRBJ1-2
V: TRBV5-4
size: few
D: .
DNA: TGTGCCAGCAGCTTGGACTTGGCAGGGCCCCATGGCTACACCTTC
CDR3: CASSLDLAGPHGYTF

J: TRBJ1-1
V: TRBV6-5
size: few
D: .
DNA: TGTGCCAGCAGTTACGGAACAGGGAACACTGAAGCTTTCTTT
CDR3: CASSYGTGNTEAFF

J: TRBJ2-4
V: TRBV25-1
size: .
D: TRBD2
DNA: TGTGCCAGCAGTGGAGAAGCGGGGGGTCTTAAAAACATTCAGTACTTC
CDR3: CASSGEAGGLKNIQYF

J: TRBJ2-3
V: TRBV30
size: .
D: TRBD1
DNA: TGTGCCTGGAGTGGGACAGGGTGGAACACAGATACGCAGTATTTT
CDR3: CAWSGTGWNTDTQYF

J: TRBJ1-3
V: TRBV5-1
size: .
D: .
DNA: TGCGCCAGCAGCTCGCAAAAACTTACACAGGACTCTGGAAACACCATATATTTT
CDR3: CASSSQKLTQDSGNTIYF

J: TRBJ1-2
V: TRBV11-1
size: .
D: .
DNA: TGTGCCAGCAGCTTTGACAGCTCCTATGGCTACACCTTC
CDR3: CASSFDSSYGYTF

J: TRBJ2-5
V: TRBV11-2
size: .
D: .
DNA: TGTGCCAGCAGCTTAGGGGCTAGTTCGAGGGAGGAGACCCAGTACTTC
CDR3: CASSLGASSREETQYF